Below, 10 T cell receptor beta chains from the same sample are listed, as sequenced in a study of cytomegalovirus exposure and HLA in healthy donors. PCR primers comprised 60 Vbeta and 13 Jbeta primers. Only in-frame clones appear in the TCRdb table, and some are missing; sequencing was by immunoSEQ multiplex PCR. The sample has approximately 100,000 clones; roughly 80% are singletons. Sequencing was carried out using PBMCs. The receptors stem from a female donor in good health and CMV-seronegative.

V and J are TRBV10-1 and TRBJ1-1; no reliable D call. Germline CDR1 is WNHNN and CDR2 is SYGVQD (reference sequence). V was trimmed by 8 bases and J by 1 base, leaving 11 bases between them. The CDR3 sequence is 13 residues long. The CDR3 region is CASSIQPNTEAFF. CDR3 nucleotide sequence: TGCGCCAGCTCGATACAGCCGAACACTGAAGCTTTCTTT.

The chain has TRBV5-1 and TRBJ2-7; TRBD1 is a possible D gene (6 bases). The CDR3 has 11 residues. Germline V gene sequence: CDR1 SGHRS, CDR2 YFSETQ. In DNA, the CDR3 is TGCGTCACACAGGGTGCCTACGAGCAGTACTTC. Protein: CVTQGAYEQYF.

This clone was observed a single time. V gene TRBV5-1 combines with J gene TRBJ2-1, with D perhaps matching TRBD2 (6 bases). The CDR3 runs 12 residues. V was pared by 4 bases and J by 12 bases, with 14 bases between. The germline V gene encodes CDR1 SGHRS and CDR2 YFSETQ. The CDR3 sequence is CASSPEGPTQFF. The CDR3 DNA sequence: TGCGCCAGCAGCCCGGAGGGCCCCACGCAGTTCTTC.

This sequence joins TRBV18 and TRBJ2-5, with D possibly TRBD1 on 6 matching bases. Judging by the DNA end, TRBJ2-7 fits better; the J call may be wrong. The CDR3 extends over 13 amino acids. CDR1 is KGHSH and CDR2 is LQKENI in the germline V gene. CDR3 DNA sequence: TGTGCCAGCTCACACCGGGACACCTACGAGCAGTACTTC. Protein product: CASSHRDTYEQYF.

J is TRBJ2-3 and V is TRBV6-6; TRBD2 is a possible D gene (6 bases). There are 13 residues in the CDR3. Germline V gene data show CDR1 as MNHNY and CDR2 as SVGAGI (reference sequence). V lost 7 bases to trimming and J lost 4 bases, with 12 bases between them. CDR3 nucleotides: TGTGCCAGCAACCGCGGGGAGGCAGATACGCAGTATTTT. Amino acids: CASNRGEADTQYF.

This clone was found once. V and J are TRBV11-2 and TRBJ2-5, with 10 bases that match TRBD1. The DNA end is more similar to TRBJ2-7, so the J call may be wrong. The CDR3 loop spans 14 amino acids. Per germline, CDR1 SGHAT and CDR2 FQNNGV. The CDR3 loop is CASSRDRGTYEQYF. The CDR3 DNA follows: TGTGCCAGCAGCCGGGACAGGGGAACCTACGAGCAGTACTTC.

This chain connects TRBV4-2 to TRBJ2-7, with 13 bases that match TRBD2. The junction had 5 bases not matched to a gene; V was cut back by 3 bases and J by 3 bases. CDR3 size: 16 residues. In germline, CDR1 is LGHNA, CDR2 YNFKEQ. CDR3 coding DNA: TGTGCCAGCAGCCAGGAACGGACTAGCGGGGGCTACGAGCAGTACTTC. Encoded protein: CASSQERTSGGYEQYF.

This clone was picked up a small number of times. The chain recombines TRBV4-1 with TRBJ1-1, with 7 nucleotides matching TRBD1. Trimming removed 5 bases from V and 4 bases from J; junction bases left unmatched: 10. The CDR3 is 15 residues long. The germline V gene encodes CDR1 MGHRA and CDR2 YSYEKL. For the CDR3, the DNA is TGCGCCAGCAGCTCCACAGGGGCCGGGGGCACTGAAGCTTTCTTT. Protein product: CASSSTGAGGTEAFF.

This clone was counted between two and nine times. The chain is built from TRBV6-5 and TRBJ1-1; D gene unclear. V was cut by 8 bases and J by 1 base, with 11 bases left in between. Germline lookup yields CDR1 MNHEY and CDR2 SVGAGI. CDR3 length: 13 residues. The CDR3 protein is CASHARENTEAFF. CDR3 nucleotide sequence: TGTGCCAGCCACGCCCGAGAGAACACTGAAGCTTTCTTT.

J is TRBJ2-5 and V is TRBV2, with 9 bases identical to TRBD1. The J segment lost 5 bases and the V segment lost 4 bases, leaving 8 bases of the junction unmatched. The CDR3 is 15 residues long. Germline CDR1 SNHLY, CDR2 FYNNEI. CDR3 amino acids: CASSGGDRVLETQYF. The DNA for the CDR3 is TGTGCCAGCAGTGGGGGGGACAGGGTATTGGAGACCCAGTACTTC.